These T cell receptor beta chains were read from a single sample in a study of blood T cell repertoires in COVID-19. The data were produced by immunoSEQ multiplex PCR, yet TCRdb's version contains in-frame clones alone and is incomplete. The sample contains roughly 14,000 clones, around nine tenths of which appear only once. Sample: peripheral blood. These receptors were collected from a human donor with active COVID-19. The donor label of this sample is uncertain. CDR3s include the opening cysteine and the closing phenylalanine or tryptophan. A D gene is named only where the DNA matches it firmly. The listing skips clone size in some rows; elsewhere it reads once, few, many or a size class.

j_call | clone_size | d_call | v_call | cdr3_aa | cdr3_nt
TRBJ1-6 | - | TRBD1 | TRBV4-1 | CASSQVLDRGNSPLHF | TGCGCCAGCAGCCAAGTACTGGACAGGGGTAATTCACCCCTCCACTTT
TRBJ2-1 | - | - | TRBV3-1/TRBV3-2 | CASSQYLLGVGNEQFF | TGTGCCAGCAGCCAATATCTCTTAGGGGTGGGCAATGAGCAGTTCTTC
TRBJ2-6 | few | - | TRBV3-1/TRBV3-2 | CASSQAPVLTF | TGTGCCAGCAGCCAAGCCCCGGTGCTGACTTTC
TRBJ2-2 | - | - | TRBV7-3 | CASSPDITGELFF | TGTGCCAGCAGCCCAGACATCACCGGGGAGCTGTTTTTT
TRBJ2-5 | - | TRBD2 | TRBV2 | CASSERLAGGPRETQYF | TGTGCCAGCAGTGAACGCCTAGCGGGAGGGCCCCGAGAGACCCAGTACTTC
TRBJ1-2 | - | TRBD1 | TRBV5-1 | CASSSGGQGGYGYTF | TGCGCCAGCAGCTCAGGCGGACAGGGCGGCTATGGCTACACCTTC
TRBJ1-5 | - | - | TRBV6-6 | CASSWADSNQPQHF | TGTGCCAGCAGTTGGGCCGATAGTAATCAGCCCCAGCATTTT
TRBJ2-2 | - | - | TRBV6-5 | CASSLSHHTGELFF | TGTGCCAGCAGTCTATCCCACCACACCGGGGAGCTGTTTTTT
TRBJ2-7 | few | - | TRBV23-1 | CASSLTISRLPGSYEQYF | TGCGCCAGCAGTCTGACTATTTCTCGACTCCCCGGGTCCTACGAGCAGTACTTC
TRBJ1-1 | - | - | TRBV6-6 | CASSYLAGQAFF | TGTGCCAGCAGTTACCTGGCAGGGCAAGCTTTCTTT
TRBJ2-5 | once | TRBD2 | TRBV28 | CASSLSVGSGTQETQYF | TGTGCCAGCAGTCTGTCGGTCGGTAGCGGGACTCAAGAGACCCAGTACTTC
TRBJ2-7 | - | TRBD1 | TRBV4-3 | CASSQLGTGGNEQYF | TGCGCCAGCAGCCAACTCGGGACAGGGGGCAACGAGCAGTACTTC
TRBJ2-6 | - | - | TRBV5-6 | CASSLQGSGANVLTF | TGTGCCAGCAGCTTGCAGGGCTCTGGGGCCAACGTCCTGACTTTC
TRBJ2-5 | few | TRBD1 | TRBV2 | CASKGTGGETQYF | TGTGCCAGCAAAGGGACAGGGGGAGAGACCCAGTACTTC
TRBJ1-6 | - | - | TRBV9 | CASRQGNSPLHF | TGTGCCAGCAGACAGGGTAATTCACCCCTCCACTTT
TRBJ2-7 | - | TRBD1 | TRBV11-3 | CASSFRTGPSYEQYF | TGTGCCAGCAGCTTTCGGACAGGTCCCTCCTACGAGCAGTACTTC
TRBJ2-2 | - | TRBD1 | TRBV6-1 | CASSEPGQGIGELFF | TGTGCCAGCAGTGAACCGGGACAGGGTATCGGGGAGCTGTTTTTT
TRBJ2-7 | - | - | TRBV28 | CAIDRPGSYEQYF | TGTGCCATCGATCGACCGGGATCCTACGAGCAGTACTTC
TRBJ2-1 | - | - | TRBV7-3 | CASSSTAYNEQFF | TGTGCCAGCAGCTCGACAGCTTACAATGAGCAGTTCTTC
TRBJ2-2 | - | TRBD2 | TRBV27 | CASWEGRGTGELFF | TGTGCCAGCTGGGAGGGACGCGGAACCGGGGAGCTGTTTTTT
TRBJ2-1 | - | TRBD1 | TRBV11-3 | CASSPGDSYNEQFF | TGTGCCAGCAGCCCAGGGGACAGTTACAATGAGCAGTTCTTC
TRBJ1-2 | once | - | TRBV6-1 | CASSEQGLAGYTF | TGTGCCAGCAGTGAGCAGGGCCTCGCTGGCTACACCTTC
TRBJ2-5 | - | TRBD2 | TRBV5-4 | CASSPPGGSQYF | TGTGCCAGCAGCCCCCCGGGAGGTTCCCAGTACTTC
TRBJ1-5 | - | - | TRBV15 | CATSRDLDILSNQPQHF | TGTGCCACCAGCAGAGATTTGGACATCTTAAGCAATCAGCCCCAGCATTTT
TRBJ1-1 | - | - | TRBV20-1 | CSASGRREAFF | TGCAGTGCTAGTGGTAGGAGGGAAGCTTTCTTT
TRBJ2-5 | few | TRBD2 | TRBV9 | CASSGGLGAIQETQYF | TGTGCCAGCAGCGGGGGACTAGGGGCGATTCAAGAGACCCAGTACTTC
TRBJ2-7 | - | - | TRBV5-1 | CASSFVLAGSEQYF | TGCGCCAGCAGCTTTGTGTTAGCTGGATCCGAGCAGTACTTC
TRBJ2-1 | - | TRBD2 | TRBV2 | CASSAVGGVGEQFF | TGTGCCAGCAGTGCCGTCGGGGGGGTTGGCGAGCAGTTCTTC
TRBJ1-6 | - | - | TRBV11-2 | CASSLGLPGSPLHF | TGTGCCAGCAGCTTGGGCCTCCCCGGTTCACCCCTCCACTTT
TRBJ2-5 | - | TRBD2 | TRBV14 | CASSARTSSQRETQYF | TGTGCCAGCAGCGCGCGGACTAGCTCCCAAAGGGAGACCCAGTACTTC
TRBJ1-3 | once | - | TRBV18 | CASSPPGVLSGNTIYF | TGTGCCAGCTCACCACCCGGGGTCCTCTCTGGAAACACCATATATTTT
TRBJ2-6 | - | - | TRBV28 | CASSFSQVSGANVLTF | TGTGCCAGCAGTTTTTCACAGGTCTCTGGGGCCAACGTCCTGACTTTC
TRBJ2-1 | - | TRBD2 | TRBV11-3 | CASSHRGSGRGNEQFF | TGTGCCAGCAGCCACCGAGGTAGCGGGAGGGGGAATGAGCAGTTCTTC
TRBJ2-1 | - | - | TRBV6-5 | CATALAGDNNEQFF | TGTGCCACAGCCCTTGCGGGCGACAACAATGAGCAGTTCTTC
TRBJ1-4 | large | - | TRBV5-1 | CASSNHEDRAREKLFF | TGCGCCAGCAGCAATCATGAGGACAGAGCGAGAGAAAAACTGTTTTTT